This record concerns one T cell receptor (beta chain) sequence. The antigen remains unidentified. V was pared by 2 bases and J by 2 bases, with 7 bases between. In germline, CDR1 is MDHEN, CDR2 SYDVKM. The CDR3 extends over 14 amino acids. The sample originates from a study of shared clonotypes between healthy human individuals. Broader study findings: Investigators expected sequencing depth to affect clonotype sharing among donors.

Repertoires were generated with immunoSEQ multiplex PCR, while TCRdb's copy carries only in-frame clones and drops some. The sample has roughly 2,300,000 clones; 85% to 95% are singletons. Material for sequencing was naive CD4+ T cells from PBMCs. Stated subset: CD45RA+ positively selected. This TCR derives from a man aged 18-30 years in good health. Some clones in this sample may be carry-over from other donors' samples. The rearrangement links TRBV28 to TRBJ1-3; unclear D gene. The CDR3 loop reads CASSLQWAGNTIYF. The DNA of the CDR3 is TGTGCCAGCAGTTTACAGTGGGCTGGAAACACCATATATTTT.